These T cell receptor beta chains were read from a single sample in a study of T-cell reconstitution after alpha-beta-depleted transplantation in children. A single record per CDR3 protein comes from TCRdb applying MiXCR to the PCR reads. The table lists 200,000 to 250,000 distinct CDR3 sequences, approximately 9% of them singletons. The sequencing here drew on PBMCs from the stem cell graft donor, taken from the stem cell graft. The source of these receptors is a human donor who donated a stem cell graft to a child with acute lymphoblastic leukemia. Both conserved end residues are part of each CDR3. A D gene is named only where the DNA matches it firmly. A row's size may be missing; if present it is once, few, many or a size class.

CASSLAGQDNQPQHF,TGCGCCAGCAGCTTGGCCGGACAGGATAATCAGCCCCAGCATTTT,TRBV5-1,TRBJ1-5,many,TRBD1
CASSLSREGNTEAFF,TGCGCCAGCAGCTTATCCAGGGAGGGGAACACTGAAGCTTTCTTT,TRBV5-1,TRBJ1-1,few,.
CASSPLAGSSTDTQYF,TGTGCCAGCAGCCCACTAGCGGGGTCTAGCACAGATACGCAGTATTTT,TRBV3-1,TRBJ2-3,few,TRBD2
CATSRDWNSPLHF,TGTGCCACCAGCAGAGATTGGAATTCACCCCTCCACTTT,TRBV15,TRBJ1-6,few,.
CSATGGSYEQYF,TGCAGTGCTACCGGCGGGAGCTACGAGCAGTACTTC,TRBV20-1,TRBJ2-7,.,TRBD2
CASSLPGLATDTQYF,TGCGCCAGCAGCCTGCCGGGACTGGCGACAGATACGCAGTATTTT,TRBV5-1,TRBJ2-3,.,.
CASSPLGGGNEQFF,TGTGCCAGCAGCCCTCTAGGGGGGGGCAATGAGCAGTTCTTC,TRBV7-8,TRBJ2-1,.,.
CASSSGTGRYEQYF,TGCGCCAGCAGCTCCGGGACAGGGCGCTACGAGCAGTACTTC,TRBV5-1,TRBJ2-7,many,TRBD1
CASSLAPGAVNTGELFF,TGTGCCAGCAGTTTAGCGCCAGGGGCCGTAAACACCGGGGAGCTGTTTTTT,TRBV12-3/TRBV12-4,TRBJ2-2,many,.
CASSYSRLAGVETQYF,TGTGCCAGCAGTTACTCGAGGCTAGCGGGGGTTGAGACCCAGTACTTC,TRBV6-5,TRBJ2-5,few,TRBD2
CASSDGTSGDTIYEQYF,TGTGCCAGCAGCGACGGGACTAGCGGAGACACGATATACGAGCAGTACTTC,TRBV9,TRBJ2-7,many,TRBD2
CASSPLNQNYGYTF,TGCGCCAGCAGCCCCCTGAACCAAAACTATGGCTACACCTTC,TRBV5-1,TRBJ1-2,many,.
CSVEVGLVNTEAFF,TGCAGCGTTGAGGTGGGCCTGGTTAACACTGAAGCTTTCTTT,TRBV29-1,TRBJ1-1,many,.
CASSQAGGSVAEAFF,TGCGCCAGCAGCCAAGCGGGGGGCTCGGTCGCTGAAGCTTTCTTT,TRBV4-1,TRBJ1-1,few,.
CASSLGQGGMNTEAFF,TGCGCCAGCAGCTTGGGTCAGGGGGGGATGAACACTGAAGCTTTCTTT,TRBV5-1,TRBJ1-1,few,TRBD1
CSVGGHGGEGYGYTF,TGCAGCGTGGGGGGCCACGGCGGGGAGGGCTATGGCTACACCTTC,TRBV29-1,TRBJ1-2,many,.
CASKQDTTNEKLFF,TGTGCCAGCAAACAAGACACAACTAATGAAAAACTGTTTTTT,TRBV1,TRBJ1-4,.,.
CASWTTGDEKLFF,TGTGCCAGTTGGACTACCGGGGATGAAAAACTGTTTTTT,TRBV12-3/TRBV12-4,TRBJ1-4,many,.
CSAGWTVNYGYTF,TGCAGTGCTGGATGGACCGTGAACTATGGCTACACCTTC,TRBV20-1,TRBJ1-2,few,.
CASSIDSGGLSTDTQYF,TGTGCCAGCAGTATAGATAGCGGGGGCCTCAGCACAGATACGCAGTATTTT,TRBV12-3/TRBV12-4,TRBJ2-3,many,TRBD2
CASSLGDGSPLHF,TGTGCCAGCAGTTTAGGGGACGGTTCACCCCTCCACTTT,TRBV12-3/TRBV12-4,TRBJ1-6,.,.
CASSSPRGYEQYF,TGTGCCAGCAGCTCCCCCAGGGGCTACGAGCAGTACTTC,TRBV5-4,TRBJ2-7,many,.